Reported below is one TCR beta chain. These data come from a study of immune evolution from preneoplasia to lung adenocarcinoma. Using immunoSEQ multiplex PCR, the repertoire was profiled, and TCRdb retains in-frame clones only, with some absent. Of 2,000 to 2,500 clones listed, about 80% are singletons. Germline values: CDR1 MNHEY, CDR2 SMNVEV (reference sequence). V was trimmed by 7 bases and J by 0 bases, leaving 9 bases between them. The CDR3 runs 13 residues. The receptor's source is a person between 55 and 70 years old with lung adenocarcinoma. Sequenced material: FFPE normal lung tissue adjacent to the tumor. The chain joins TRBV27 to TRBJ1-1; D remains unclear. DNA for the CDR3: TGTGCCAGCAACGGAGGGTTGAACACTGAAGCTTTCTTT. Residues: CASNGGLNTEAFF.